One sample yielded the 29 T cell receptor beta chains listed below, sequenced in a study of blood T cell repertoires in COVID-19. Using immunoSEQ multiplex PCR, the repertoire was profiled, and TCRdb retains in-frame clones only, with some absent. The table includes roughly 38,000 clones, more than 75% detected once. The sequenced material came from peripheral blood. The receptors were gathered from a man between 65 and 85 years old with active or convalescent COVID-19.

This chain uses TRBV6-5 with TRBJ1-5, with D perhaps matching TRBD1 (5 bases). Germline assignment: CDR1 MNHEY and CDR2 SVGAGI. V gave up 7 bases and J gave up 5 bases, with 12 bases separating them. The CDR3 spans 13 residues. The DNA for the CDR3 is TGTGCCAGCACCCTCGACAGCTATCAGCCCCAGCATTTT. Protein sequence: CASTLDSYQPQHF.

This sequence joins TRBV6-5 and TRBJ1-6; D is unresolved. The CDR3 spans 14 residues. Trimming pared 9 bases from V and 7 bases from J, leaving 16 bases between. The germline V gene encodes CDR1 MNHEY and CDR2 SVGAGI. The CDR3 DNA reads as TGTGCCAGTGTGGCACGAGGGCCGAATTCACCCCTCCACTTT. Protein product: CASVARGPNSPLHF.

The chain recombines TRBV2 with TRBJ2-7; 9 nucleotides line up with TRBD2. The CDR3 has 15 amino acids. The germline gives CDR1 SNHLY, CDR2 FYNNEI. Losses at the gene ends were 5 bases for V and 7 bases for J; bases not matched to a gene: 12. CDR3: CASSRLIAGVGEQYF. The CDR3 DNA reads TGTGCCAGCAGTCGCCTTATAGCGGGGGTGGGGGAGCAGTACTTC.

CDR3 sequence reads: CSVVVRGPSYGYTF. As DNA, the CDR3 is TGCAGCGTTGTGGTCAGGGGGCCGAGCTATGGCTACACCTTC. V and J are TRBV29-1 and TRBJ1-2; TRBD1 agrees at 8 bases. In germline, CDR1 is SQVTM, CDR2 ANQGSEA. CDR3 length: 14 residues. Trimming took 4 bases from V and 4 from J; bases not matched to a gene: 8.

CDR3 nucleotides: TGTGCCAGCCGCCGAGTACAGGGTTCCTACGAGCAGTACTTC. Translating it yields CASRRVQGSYEQYF. The chain joins TRBV27 to TRBJ2-7; a possible D gene is TRBD1 (6 bases). Deletions cut 8 bases from V and 1 base from J, with 15 bases between. Germline V gene lookup returns CDR1 MNHEY and CDR2 SMNVEV (reference sequence). The CDR3 has 14 residues.

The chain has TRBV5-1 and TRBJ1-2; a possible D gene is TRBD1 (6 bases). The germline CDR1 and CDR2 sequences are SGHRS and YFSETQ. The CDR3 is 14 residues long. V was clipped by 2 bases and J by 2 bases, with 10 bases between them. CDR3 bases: TGCGCCAGCAGCTTTCCTCAGGGGAACTATGGCTACACCTTC. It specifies CASSFPQGNYGYTF.

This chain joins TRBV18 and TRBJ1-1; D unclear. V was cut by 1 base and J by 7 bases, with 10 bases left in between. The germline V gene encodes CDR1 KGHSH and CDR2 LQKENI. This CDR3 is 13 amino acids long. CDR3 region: CASSPREESEAFF. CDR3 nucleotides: TGTGCCAGCTCACCACGGGAGGAGAGTGAAGCTTTCTTT.

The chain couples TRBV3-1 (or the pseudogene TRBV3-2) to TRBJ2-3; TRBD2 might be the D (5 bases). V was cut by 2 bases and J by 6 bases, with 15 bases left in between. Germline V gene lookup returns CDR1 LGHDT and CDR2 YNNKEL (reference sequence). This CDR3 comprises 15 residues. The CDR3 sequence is CASSQPSPGEDTQYF. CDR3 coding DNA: TGTGCCAGCAGCCAACCTAGCCCGGGTGAGGATACGCAGTATTTT.

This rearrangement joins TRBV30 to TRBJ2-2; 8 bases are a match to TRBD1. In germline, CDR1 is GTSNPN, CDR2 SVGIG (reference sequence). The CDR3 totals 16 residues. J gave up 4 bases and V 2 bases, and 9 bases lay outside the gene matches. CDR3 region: CAWSLADRAPTGELFF. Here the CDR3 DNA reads TGTGCCTGGAGTTTAGCGGACAGGGCTCCCACCGGGGAGCTGTTTTTT.

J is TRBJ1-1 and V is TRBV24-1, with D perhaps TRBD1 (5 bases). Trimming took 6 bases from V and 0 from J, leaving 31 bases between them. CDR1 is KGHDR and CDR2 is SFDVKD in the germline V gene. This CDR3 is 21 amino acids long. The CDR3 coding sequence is TGTGCCACCAGTACCCCCACCAATAGGCCCCTCAGGACACACATGAACACTGAAGCTTTCTTT. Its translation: CATSTPTNRPLRTHMNTEAFF.

CDR3 amino acids: CASSVGFEGKLFF. In nucleotides, the CDR3 is TGTGCCAGCAGCGTAGGCTTTGAGGGAAAACTGTTTTTT. The J gene is TRBJ1-4, the V gene TRBV9; D is uncertain. The V and J ends lost 0 bases and 10 bases respectively, with 10 bases between them. Per germline, CDR1 SGDLS and CDR2 YYNGEE. CDR3 length: 13 residues.

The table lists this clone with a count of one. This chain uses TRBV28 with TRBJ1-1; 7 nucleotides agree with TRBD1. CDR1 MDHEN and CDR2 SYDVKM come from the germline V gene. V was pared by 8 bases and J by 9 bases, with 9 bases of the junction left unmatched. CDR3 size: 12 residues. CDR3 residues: CASLQGKTKAFF. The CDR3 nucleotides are TGTGCCAGCCTACAGGGGAAAACAAAAGCTTTCTTT. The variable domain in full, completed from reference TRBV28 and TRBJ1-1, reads DVKVTQSSRYLVKRTGEKVFLECVQDMDHENMFWYRQDPGLGLRLIYFSYDVKMKEKGDIPEGYSVSREKKERFSLILESASTNQTSMYLCASLQGKTKAFFGQGTRLTVV.

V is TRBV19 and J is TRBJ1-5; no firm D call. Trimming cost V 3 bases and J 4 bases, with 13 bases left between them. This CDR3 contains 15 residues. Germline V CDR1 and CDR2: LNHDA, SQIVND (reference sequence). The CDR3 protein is CASSIHPPENQPQHF. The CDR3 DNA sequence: TGTGCCAGTAGTATCCACCCTCCGGAGAATCAGCCCCAGCATTTT.

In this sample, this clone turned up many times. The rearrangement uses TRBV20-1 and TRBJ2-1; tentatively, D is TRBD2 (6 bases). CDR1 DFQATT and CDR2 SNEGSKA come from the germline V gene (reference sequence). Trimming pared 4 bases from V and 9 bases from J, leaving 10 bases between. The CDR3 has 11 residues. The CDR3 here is CSATPGVEQFF. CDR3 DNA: TGCAGTGCTACCCCGGGGGTTGAGCAGTTCTTC.

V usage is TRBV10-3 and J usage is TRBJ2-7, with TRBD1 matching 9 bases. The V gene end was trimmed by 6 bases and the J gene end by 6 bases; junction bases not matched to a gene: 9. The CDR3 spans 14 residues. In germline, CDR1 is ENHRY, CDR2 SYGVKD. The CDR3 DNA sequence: TGTGCCATCAGCCGGGACAGGGAAAGCCCCGAGCAGTACTTC. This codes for CAISRDRESPEQYF.

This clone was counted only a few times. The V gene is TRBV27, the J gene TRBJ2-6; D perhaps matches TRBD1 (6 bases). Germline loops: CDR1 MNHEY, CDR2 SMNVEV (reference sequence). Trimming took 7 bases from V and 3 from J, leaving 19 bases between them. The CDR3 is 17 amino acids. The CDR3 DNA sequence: TGTGCCAGCAAGGTTAGGGCAGGGGCTGATGGGGCCAACGTCCTGACTTTC. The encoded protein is CASKVRAGADGANVLTF.

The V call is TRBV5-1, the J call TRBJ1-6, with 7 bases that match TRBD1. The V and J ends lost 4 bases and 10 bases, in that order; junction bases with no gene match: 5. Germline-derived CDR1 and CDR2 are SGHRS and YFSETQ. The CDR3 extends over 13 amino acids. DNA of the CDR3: TGCGCCAGCAGCCGACAGGGAGACTCACCCCTCCACTTT. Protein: CASSRQGDSPLHF.

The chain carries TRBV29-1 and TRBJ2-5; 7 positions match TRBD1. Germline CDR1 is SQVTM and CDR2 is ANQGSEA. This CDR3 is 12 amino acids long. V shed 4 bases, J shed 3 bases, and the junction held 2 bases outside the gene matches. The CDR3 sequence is CSVAGQEETQYF. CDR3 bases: TGCAGCGTTGCAGGACAGGAAGAGACCCAGTACTTC.

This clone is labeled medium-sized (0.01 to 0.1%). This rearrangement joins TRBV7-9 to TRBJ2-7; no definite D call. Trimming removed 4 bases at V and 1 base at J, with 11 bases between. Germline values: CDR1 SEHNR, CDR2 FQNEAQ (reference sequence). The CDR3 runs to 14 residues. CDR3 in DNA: TGTGCCAGCAGCTCAGGATTCCTTTCCTACGAGCAGTACTTC. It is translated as CASSSGFLSYEQYF.

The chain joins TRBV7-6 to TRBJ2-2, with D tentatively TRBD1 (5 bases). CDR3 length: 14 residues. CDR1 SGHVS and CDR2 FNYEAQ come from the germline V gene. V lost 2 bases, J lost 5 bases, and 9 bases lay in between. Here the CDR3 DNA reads TGTGCCAGCAGCTTAATATACAGGACCGGGGAGCTGTTTTTT. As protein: CASSLIYRTGELFF.

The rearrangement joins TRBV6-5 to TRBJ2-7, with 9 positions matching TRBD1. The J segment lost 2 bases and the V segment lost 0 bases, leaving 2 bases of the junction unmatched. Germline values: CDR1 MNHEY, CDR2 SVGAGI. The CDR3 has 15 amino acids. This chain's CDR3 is CASSYSGQGTYEQYF. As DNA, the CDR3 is TGTGCCAGCAGTTACTCGGGACAGGGCACCTACGAGCAGTACTTC.

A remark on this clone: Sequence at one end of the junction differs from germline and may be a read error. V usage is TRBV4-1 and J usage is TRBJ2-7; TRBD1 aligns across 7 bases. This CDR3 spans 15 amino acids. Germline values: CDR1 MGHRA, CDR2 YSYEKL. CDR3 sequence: CASSYPGGSSSEQYF. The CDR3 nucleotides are TGCGCCAGCAGCTACCCAGGGGGTAGCTCCTCCGAGCAGTACTTC.

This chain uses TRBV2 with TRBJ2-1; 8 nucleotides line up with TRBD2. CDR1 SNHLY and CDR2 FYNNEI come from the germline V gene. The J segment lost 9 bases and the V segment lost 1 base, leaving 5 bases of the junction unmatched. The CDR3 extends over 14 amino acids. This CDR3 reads CASSEVGTSIEQFF. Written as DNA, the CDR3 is TGTGCCAGCAGTGAAGTTGGGACTAGTATTGAGCAGTTCTTC.

The CDR3 DNA reads TGTGCCAGCAGCTCCTATCAGGGGGCGGGGAGCAATCAGCCCCAGCATTTT. Translating gives CASSSYQGAGSNQPQHF. The chain has TRBV11-2 and TRBJ1-5, with 8 bases identical to TRBD1. Germline V CDR1 and CDR2: SGHAT, FQNNGV. The V and J ends lost 4 bases and 1 base, in that order; junction bases with no gene match: 9. This CDR3 spans 17 amino acids.

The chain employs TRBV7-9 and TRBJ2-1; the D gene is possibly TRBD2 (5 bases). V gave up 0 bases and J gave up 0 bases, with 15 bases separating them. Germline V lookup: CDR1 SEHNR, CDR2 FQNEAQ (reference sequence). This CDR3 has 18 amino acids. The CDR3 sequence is CASSLADYTRSSYNEQFF. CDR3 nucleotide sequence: TGTGCCAGCAGCTTAGCAGACTACACCCGCTCCTCCTACAATGAGCAGTTCTTC.

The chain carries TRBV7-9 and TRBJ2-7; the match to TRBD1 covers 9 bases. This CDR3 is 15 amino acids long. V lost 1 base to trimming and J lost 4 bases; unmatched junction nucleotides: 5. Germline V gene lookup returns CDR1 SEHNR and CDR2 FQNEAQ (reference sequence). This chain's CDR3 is CASSLGTGGMYEQYF. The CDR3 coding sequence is TGTGCCAGCAGCTTAGGTACAGGGGGCATGTACGAGCAGTACTTC.

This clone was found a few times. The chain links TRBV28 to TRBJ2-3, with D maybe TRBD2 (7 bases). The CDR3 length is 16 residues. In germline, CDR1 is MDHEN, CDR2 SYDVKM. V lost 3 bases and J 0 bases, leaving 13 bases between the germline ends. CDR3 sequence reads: CASSLGRGLSTDTQYF. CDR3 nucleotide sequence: TGTGCCAGCAGTTTGGGGCGGGGGCTAAGCACAGATACGCAGTATTTT.

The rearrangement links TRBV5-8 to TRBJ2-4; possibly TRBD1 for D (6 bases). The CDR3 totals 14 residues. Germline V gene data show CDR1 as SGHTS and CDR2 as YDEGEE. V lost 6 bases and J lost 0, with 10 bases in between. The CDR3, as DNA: TGTGCCAGCAACCCGGACAGAGCCAAAAACATTCAGTACTTC. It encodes CASNPDRAKNIQYF.

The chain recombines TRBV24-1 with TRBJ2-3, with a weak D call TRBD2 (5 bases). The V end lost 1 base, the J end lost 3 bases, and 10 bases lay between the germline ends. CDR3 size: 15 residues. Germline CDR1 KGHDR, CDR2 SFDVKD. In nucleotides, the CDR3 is TGTGCCACCAGTGATTTCGGAGGTTTGACAGATACGCAGTATTTT. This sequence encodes CATSDFGGLTDTQYF.